These 20 T cell receptor beta chains came from one sample sequenced in a study of blood T cell repertoires in COVID-19. The protocol was immunoSEQ multiplex PCR, while the TCRdb copy is restricted to in-frame clones and leaves out a portion. Of some 140,000 clones listed, roughly 80% are singletons. Sequenced material: PBMCs or T cells enriched from blood (not recorded which). The receptors here all came from a man between 40 and 49 years old with acute COVID-19.

The gene calls are TRBV12-5 and TRBJ1-5; 9 nucleotides agree with TRBD1. J was trimmed by 6 bases and V by 5 bases; bases with no gene match: 5. CDR1 LGHNT and CDR2 FRNRAP come from the germline V gene. The length of the CDR3 is 14 residues. The CDR3 DNA reads as TGTGCTAGTGGTCAGGACAGGGGAATTCAGCCCCAGCATTTT. Protein product: CASGQDRGIQPQHF. Full variable domain (missing parts from reference TRBV12-5 and TRBJ1-5): DARVTQTPRHKVTEMGQEVTMRCQPILGHNTVFWYRQTMMQGLELLAYFRNRAPLDDSGMPKDRFSAEMPDATLATLKIQPSEPRDSAVYFCASGQDRGIQPQHFGDGTRLSIL.

The rearrangement joins TRBV19 to TRBJ1-1; D is unresolved. V lost 1 base and J 4 bases, leaving 7 bases between the germline ends. The CDR3 covers 13 residues. Per the germline V gene, CDR1 is LNHDA and CDR2 is SQIVND (reference sequence). The CDR3 is CASSIGPGTEAFF. The CDR3 coding sequence is TGTGCCAGTAGTATAGGTCCGGGCACTGAAGCTTTCTTT.

The chain has TRBV3-1 (or the pseudogene TRBV3-2) and TRBJ1-2; 7 bases line up with TRBD1. CDR1 and CDR2 (germline): LGHDT, YNNKEL (reference sequence). With V trimmed by 6 bases and J by 2 bases, 3 bases remained unmatched. The CDR3 has 13 residues. CDR3 DNA: TGTGCCAGCAGACAGGACAGGAACTATGGCTACACCTTC. Encoded protein: CASRQDRNYGYTF.

This sequence joins TRBV10-1 and TRBJ2-3; D gene unclear. Trimming shortened V by 5 bases and J by 2 bases, and 11 bases separated the two germline ends. CDR3 size: 14 residues. Germline V gene data show CDR1 as WNHNN and CDR2 as SYGVQD (reference sequence). Here the CDR3 reads CASSLSGPTDTQYF. In nucleotides, the CDR3 is TGCGCCAGCAGTCTTTCGGGTCCCACAGATACGCAGTATTTT.

A single count supports this clone. The V and J genes are TRBV7-2 and TRBJ1-4, with 9 bases that match TRBD1. With V trimmed by 5 bases and J by 6 bases, 10 bases remained unmatched. Looked up from germline, CDR1 is SGHTA and CDR2 is FQGNSA. The length of the CDR3 is 16 residues. CDR3 sequence: CASSINPRQGDEKLFF. DNA of the CDR3: TGTGCCAGCAGCATCAACCCCCGACAGGGGGATGAAAAACTGTTTTTT. The whole variable domain, remainder taken from reference TRBV7-2 and TRBJ1-4, is GAGVSQSPSNKVTEKGKDVELRCDPISGHTALYWYRQSLGQGLEFLIYFQGNSAPDKSGLPSDRFSAERTGGSVSTLTIQRTQQEDSAVYLCASSINPRQGDEKLFFGSGTQLSVL.

Note on this clone: This probably arose from a read error, given a far larger clone one base away. The chain couples TRBV7-9 to TRBJ1-1; D remains unclear. V was trimmed by 1 base and J by 1 base, leaving 4 bases between them. Germline CDR1 SEHNR, CDR2 FQNEAQ (reference sequence). CDR3 length equals 13 residues. CDR3 region: CASSLGENTEAFF. The CDR3 DNA is TGTGCCAGCAGCTTAGGAGAGAACACTGAAGCTTTCTTT.

This chain connects TRBV9 to TRBJ1-2; 7 bases agree with TRBD1. Germline V CDR1 and CDR2: SGDLS, YYNGEE. The CDR3 extends over 15 amino acids. V lost 4 bases, J lost 3 bases, and 9 bases stayed unmatched. CDR3 amino acids: CASSSETGLYYGYTF. The CDR3 DNA reads as TGTGCCAGCAGCTCTGAGACAGGGTTGTACTATGGCTACACCTTC.

The chain joins TRBV27 to TRBJ2-5; 14 nucleotides match TRBD2. The V segment lost 6 bases and the J segment 2 bases; nucleotides outside the gene matches: 14. The CDR3 extends over 19 amino acids. In germline, CDR1 is MNHEY, CDR2 SMNVEV (reference sequence). CDR3 sequence: CASSEIGTSGSRGQETQYF. In DNA, the CDR3 is TGTGCCAGCAGCGAGATAGGGACTAGCGGGAGTCGGGGGCAAGAGACCCAGTACTTC.

The chain uses TRBV5-1 and TRBJ2-2; TRBD2 agrees at 11 bases. V was clipped by 4 bases and J by 6 bases; unmatched bases: 5. This CDR3 is 15 amino acids long. Germline CDR1 and CDR2: SGHRS and YFSETQ. CDR3 bases: TGCGCCAGCAGCGCGACTAGCGGGAAGGCCGGGGAGCTGTTTTTT. Translation gives CASSATSGKAGELFF.

The V call is TRBV28, the J call TRBJ2-3; no reliable D call. V was pared by 5 bases and J by 1 base, with 7 bases between. This CDR3 has 13 residues. Looked up from germline, CDR1 is MDHEN and CDR2 is SYDVKM. The CDR3 here is CASSHRGTDTQYF. For the CDR3, the DNA is TGTGCCAGCAGTCACCGGGGCACAGATACGCAGTATTTT.

The genes are TRBV27 and TRBJ1-1; 8 bases align to TRBD1. The CDR3 contains 14 residues. Trimming removed 5 bases from V and 4 bases from J; junction bases left unmatched: 6. Germline V gene lookup returns CDR1 MNHEY and CDR2 SMNVEV (reference sequence). CDR3 sequence reads: CASSPRQGSTEAFF. The CDR3 DNA reads TGTGCCAGCAGTCCCCGACAGGGGAGCACTGAAGCTTTCTTT.

This chain links TRBV7-9 with TRBJ1-1; 10 positions agree with TRBD1. The CDR3 is made up of 12 amino acids. V was pared by 4 bases and J by 10 bases, with 3 bases of the junction left unmatched. Germline V gene sequence: CDR1 SEHNR, CDR2 FQNEAQ (reference sequence). The CDR3 loop reads CASSWDRGLAFF. For the CDR3, the DNA is TGTGCCAGCAGCTGGGACAGGGGTTTAGCTTTCTTT.

The chain carries TRBV6-1 and TRBJ2-7; 9 nucleotides align to TRBD2. Germline lookup yields CDR1 MNHNS and CDR2 SASEGT. CDR3 size: 19 residues. V was clipped by 0 bases and J by 4 bases; unmatched bases: 16. DNA for the CDR3: TGTGCCAGCAGTGAAGCTATCCAAAGGGGCGGGGGGGCCCTATACGAGCAGTACTTC. Amino acid sequence: CASSEAIQRGGGALYEQYF.

The V call is TRBV7-6, the J call TRBJ2-5; TRBD2 agrees at 14 bases. The CDR3 runs 17 residues. Germline V gives CDR1 SGHVS, CDR2 FNYEAQ. Trimming at V came to 2 bases and at J to 5 bases, leaving 7 bases not matched to a gene. This chain's CDR3 is CASSLLGTSGGRETQYF. In DNA form, the CDR3 reads TGTGCCAGCAGCTTACTAGGGACTAGCGGGGGACGGGAGACCCAGTACTTC.

V is TRBV19 and J is TRBJ2-5; 14 nucleotides agree with TRBD2. Germline assignment: CDR1 LNHDA and CDR2 SQIVND (reference sequence). J gave up 0 bases and V 8 bases, and 2 bases lay outside the gene matches. This CDR3 comprises 15 residues. The CDR3 DNA reads as TGTGCCAGTGGACTAGCGGGGGGCCACCAAGAGACCCAGTACTTC. Its translation: CASGLAGGHQETQYF. Full variable domain (rest looked up from reference TRBV19 and TRBJ2-5): DGGITQSPKYLFRKEGQNVTLSCEQNLNHDAMYWYRQDPGQGLRLIYYSQIVNDFQKGDIAEGYSVSREKKESFPLTVTSAQKNPTAFYLCASGLAGGHQETQYFGPGTRLLVL.

This chain connects TRBV9 to TRBJ2-1, with D perhaps TRBD2 (6 bases). V lost 2 bases, J lost 8 bases, and 14 bases lay in between. Germline V lookup: CDR1 SGDLS, CDR2 YYNGEE. The CDR3 is 14 amino acids. The CDR3, as DNA: TGTGCCAGCAGCGTGATGGGGACTCGGGATGAGCAGTTCTTC. It encodes CASSVMGTRDEQFF.

The gene calls are TRBV29-1 and TRBJ2-3; the match to TRBD2 covers 10 bases. Trimming at V came to 6 bases and at J to 4 bases, leaving 10 bases not matched to a gene. The CDR3 loop spans 15 amino acids. Germline assignment: CDR1 SQVTM and CDR2 ANQGSEA. CDR3 region: CSVPANLAGADTQYF. As DNA, the CDR3 is TGCAGCGTCCCGGCGAATCTAGCGGGGGCAGATACGCAGTATTTT.

The CDR3 region has the DNA TGTGCCAGCAGCGTAGTAGGGGCGGATAGCAATCAGCCCCAGCATTTT. It is translated as CASSVVGADSNQPQHF. The genes are TRBV9 and TRBJ1-5, with D possibly TRBD1 on 5 matching bases. The V gene's germline CDR1 is SGDLS and CDR2 YYNGEE. The CDR3 loop spans 16 amino acids. V was pared by 0 bases and J by 0 bases, with 10 bases between.

The chain links TRBV18 to TRBJ2-7; D might be TRBD2 (5 bases). CDR3 size: 14 residues. Germline V gene data show CDR1 as KGHSH and CDR2 as LQKENI. The V gene lost 3 bases and the J gene lost 6 bases, with 15 bases spanning the gap. Here the CDR3 reads CASSPSGTLGEQYF. As DNA, the CDR3 is TGTGCCAGCTCACCTTCGGGAACCTTGGGCGAGCAGTACTTC.

The V call is TRBV30, the J call TRBJ1-6; 9 nucleotides line up with TRBD1. The CDR3 has 16 amino acids. Germline assignment: CDR1 GTSNPN and CDR2 SVGIG (reference sequence). V was pared by 3 bases and J by 7 bases, with 10 bases of the junction left unmatched. CDR3 nucleotides: TGTGCCTGGAGAGTCCGCGCGGACAGGGGAAATTCACCCCTCCACTTT. It encodes CAWRVRADRGNSPLHF.